This TCR beta chain originates from a study of blood T cells in healthy people across ages. A J-beta primer mix and a sample-barcoded 5' primer were used in a second PCR of roughly 7 to 12 cycles. Tagging of each cDNA molecule was performed by a template-switch adaptor with 12 random nucleotides. MiXCR was run by TCRdb on the 5' RACE reads, yielding one entry per CDR3 protein. This repertoire shows roughly 1,800,000 distinct CDR3 sequences, just under 50% found once; its top ten account for over 2%. Caucasian individuals from Russia who were healthy and aged roughly 6 to 100 acted as donors. Peripheral blood, about 9.8 milliliters per donor, was collected. This CDR3 has 17 amino acids. CDR1 is DFQATT and CDR2 is SNEGSKA in the germline V gene (reference sequence).

The sample taken for sequencing was blood. The chain links TRBV20-1 to TRBJ2-5; 10 positions agree with TRBD2. This sequence was found in a middle-aged woman in good health. DNA of the CDR3: TGCAGCGCCGTGGGCTTTCTAGCGGGGGTCATGAGAGAGACCCAGTACTTC. Encoded protein: CSAVGFLAGVMRETQYF.